What follows are 31 T cell receptor beta chains derived from one specimen sequenced in a study of blood T cell repertoires in COVID-19. Sequencing used immunoSEQ multiplex PCR; TCRdb keeps in-frame clones, though not all of them. Among about 200,000 clones listed, around four fifths were seen once. The sequenced sample was peripheral blood. All receptors derive from a man between 60 and 75 years old with COVID-19, enrolled during active disease.

This clone is a singleton in its sample. The CDR3 spells CASSWGPGWNQPQHF. CDR3 in DNA: TGTGCCAGCAGCTGGGGGCCAGGGTGGAATCAGCCCCAGCATTTT. V and J are TRBV7-8 and TRBJ1-5; D is possibly TRBD1 (6 bases). In germline, CDR1 is SGHVS, CDR2 FQNEAQ. Deletions cut 4 bases from V and 4 bases from J, with 14 bases between. This CDR3 region has 15 residues.

V usage is TRBV28 and J usage is TRBJ2-7, with 13 bases identical to TRBD2. The germline CDR1 and CDR2 sequences are MDHEN and SYDVKM. J was trimmed by 4 bases and V by 2 bases; bases with no gene match: 5. CDR3 length: 16 residues. CDR3 coding DNA: TGTGCCAGCAGTTTAGGGACTAGCGGGACTGCGTACGAGCAGTACTTC. It specifies CASSLGTSGTAYEQYF.

This clone showed up just once. The rearrangement links TRBV27 to TRBJ1-2; 8 bases map to TRBD1. With 6 bases clipped from V and 7 bases from J, the junction kept 10 bases outside the gene matches. Germline V gene data show CDR1 as MNHEY and CDR2 as SMNVEV (reference sequence). The CDR3 length is 14 residues. CDR3: CASRPDRVLGGYTF. The CDR3 nucleotides are TGTGCCAGCAGGCCGGACAGGGTGTTGGGTGGCTACACCTTC.

The chain joins TRBV14 to TRBJ2-6; D remains ambiguous. CDR1 is SGHDN and CDR2 is FVKESK in the germline V gene. This CDR3 spans 16 amino acids. With 4 bases removed from V and 2 bases from J, the gap between germline ends came to 12 bases. CDR3 bases: TGTGCCAGCAGCCCCCCGGGTAGCACTGGGGCCAACGTCCTGACTTTC. This sequence encodes CASSPPGSTGANVLTF.

The chain combines TRBV5-4 with TRBJ2-2; D uncertain. The germline gives CDR1 SGHNT, CDR2 YYREEE (reference sequence). The CDR3 is 15 amino acids. Trimming shortened V by 4 bases and J by 3 bases, and 13 bases separated the two germline ends. CDR3 sequence reads: CASSPPPPDTGELFF. The DNA of the CDR3 is TGTGCCAGCAGCCCCCCTCCTCCGGACACCGGGGAGCTGTTTTTT.

This clone was picked up one time. The chain employs TRBV28 and TRBJ2-1; 7 nucleotides agree with TRBD1. Trimming cost V 3 bases and J 7 bases; bases outside gene matches: 6. Germline V CDR1 and CDR2: MDHEN, SYDVKM. This CDR3 contains 14 residues. CDR3: CASSFSTGVNEQFF. As DNA, the CDR3 is TGTGCCAGCAGTTTCTCCACAGGGGTGAATGAGCAGTTCTTC. Full variable domain (remainder filled in from reference TRBV28 and TRBJ2-1): DVKVTQSSRYLVKRTGEKVFLECVQDMDHENMFWYRQDPGLGLRLIYFSYDVKMKEKGDIPEGYSVSREKKERFSLILESASTNQTSMYLCASSFSTGVNEQFFGPGTRLTVL.

The chain has TRBV12-3 or TRBV12-4 and TRBJ1-1, with 8 nucleotides matching TRBD1. This CDR3 is built from 13 residues. After removal of 6 bases from V and 5 bases from J, the junction contained 5 bases not matched to a gene. In nucleotides, the CDR3 is TGTGCCAGCAGAGACAGGGGCTGGACTGAAGCTTTCTTT. Amino acid sequence: CASRDRGWTEAFF.

The chain combines TRBV27 with TRBJ2-3; 10 bases fit TRBD1. This CDR3 has 16 amino acids. From germline, CDR1 is MNHEY and CDR2 SMNVEV (reference sequence). Unmatched junction bases numbered 7, after V lost 6 bases and J lost 1 base. The chain's CDR3 is CASRFDGTGGTDTQYF. The CDR3 nucleotides read TGTGCCAGCAGATTCGACGGGACAGGGGGCACAGATACGCAGTATTTT.

V is TRBV27 and J is TRBJ1-1, with D maybe TRBD1 (6 bases). Trimming left V 8 bases short and J 2 bases short, with 12 bases between. Germline V CDR1 and CDR2: MNHEY, SMNVEV (reference sequence). This CDR3 is built from 13 residues. DNA of the CDR3: TGTGCCAGCGGATACAGGGCCAACACTGAAGCTTTCTTT. Its translation: CASGYRANTEAFF.

This clone was seen a single time. The rearrangement uses TRBV7-3 and TRBJ1-1, with 7 bases matching TRBD1. CDR1 is SGHTA and CDR2 is FQGTGA in the germline V gene. This CDR3 has 15 residues. Trimming took 6 bases from V and 1 from J; bases not matched to a gene: 8. CDR3 DNA: TGTGCCAGCAGTCCTACCGGGACAGCGAACACTGAAGCTTTCTTT. Amino acid sequence: CASSPTGTANTEAFF.

The CDR3 spells CASSRQGARGYTF. CDR3 coding DNA: TGTGCCAGCAGCCGACAGGGGGCGAGGGGCTACACCTTC. The gene calls are TRBV11-2 and TRBJ1-2; 10 nucleotides agree with TRBD1. J was trimmed by 8 bases and V by 5 bases; bases with no gene match: 5. Germline CDR1 SGHAT, CDR2 FQNNGV. The CDR3 length is 13 residues.

CDR3 DNA sequence: TGTGCCTGGAGTGAGAGGGCCACGCTCTATAATTCACCCCTCCACTTT. Amino acids: CAWSERATLYNSPLHF. This chain connects TRBV30 to TRBJ1-6; D call uncertain. V was trimmed by 1 base and J by 3 bases, leaving 13 bases between them. Germline assignment: CDR1 GTSNPN and CDR2 SVGIG (reference sequence). The CDR3 contains 16 residues.

This chain connects TRBV5-1 to TRBJ1-2; 10 bases line up with TRBD1. The CDR3 contains 17 residues. CDR1 and CDR2 (germline): SGHRS, YFSETQ. After removal of 0 bases from V and 1 base from J, the junction contained 6 bases not matched to a gene. CDR3 residues: CASSLARDRGLNYGYTF. The CDR3 DNA is TGCGCCAGCAGCTTGGCCCGGGACAGGGGACTTAACTATGGCTACACCTTC.

The V call is TRBV5-8, the J call TRBJ1-5; tentative D call: TRBD1 (5 bases). The CDR3 loop spans 12 amino acids. Trimming shortened V by 7 bases and J by 3 bases, and 8 bases separated the two germline ends. Germline lookup yields CDR1 SGHTS and CDR2 YDEGEE. The CDR3 DNA reads as TGTGCCAGCCAGGGACTCAATCAGCCCCAGCATTTT. Protein: CASQGLNQPQHF.

The chain combines TRBV7-2 with TRBJ2-3; D is undetermined. Germline loops: CDR1 SGHTA, CDR2 FQGNSA. V gave up 0 bases and J gave up 6 bases, with 10 bases separating them. This CDR3 is 14 amino acids long. The CDR3 loop reads CASSLARRWDTQYF. The CDR3 coding sequence is TGTGCCAGCAGCTTAGCTCGCCGGTGGGATACGCAGTATTTT.

V gene TRBV6-5 combines with J gene TRBJ1-1; D is unresolved. The germline V gene encodes CDR1 MNHEY and CDR2 SVGAGI. The CDR3 loop spans 13 amino acids. V was cut by 6 bases and J by 0 bases, with 8 bases left in between. DNA for the CDR3: TGTGCCAGCAGCCTCCGGTTGAACACTGAAGCTTTCTTT. It translates to CASSLRLNTEAFF.

The V call is TRBV2, the J call TRBJ1-1; D unresolved. V lost 5 bases to trimming and J lost 5 bases, with 12 bases between them. The CDR3 spans 13 residues. The germline gives CDR1 SNHLY, CDR2 FYNNEI. CDR3 loop: CASSLGEGTEAFF. The CDR3 bases are TGTGCCAGCAGTCTTGGGGAGGGTACTGAAGCTTTCTTT.

CDR3 amino acids: CASSQGGGRSYGYTF. The DNA for the CDR3 is TGTGCCAGCAGCCAAGGGGGCGGCCGCTCCTATGGCTACACCTTC. This sequence joins TRBV3-1 (or the pseudogene TRBV3-2) and TRBJ1-2, with a possible D match to TRBD1 (5 bases). Per the germline V gene, CDR1 is LGHDT and CDR2 is YNNKEL (reference sequence). V was cut by 1 base and J by 4 bases, with 13 bases left in between. The CDR3 extends over 15 amino acids.

This clone was counted a single time. The chain recombines TRBV5-1 with TRBJ1-2, with no clear D. The germline CDR1 and CDR2 sequences are SGHRS and YFSETQ. The CDR3 length is 13 residues. The V gene lost 2 bases and the J gene lost 2 bases, with 7 bases spanning the gap. As DNA, the CDR3 is TGCGCCAGCAGCTTCAGCGAAAACTATGGCTACACCTTC. Its translation: CASSFSENYGYTF. Full variable domain (remainder filled in from reference TRBV5-1 and TRBJ1-2): KAGVTQTPRYLIKTRGQQVTLSCSPISGHRSVSWYQQTPGQGLQFLFEYFSETQRNKGNFPGRFSGRQFSNSRSEMNVSTLELGDSALYLCASSFSENYGYTFGSGTRLTVV.

This clone was counted once. This CDR3 is CASSRTSGTLEQFF. The CDR3 bases are TGTGCCAGCAGTCGGACTAGCGGGACGTTAGAGCAGTTCTTC. The chain combines TRBV28 with TRBJ2-1; 12 bases are shared with TRBD2. Germline CDR1 and CDR2: MDHEN and SYDVKM. The V gene end was trimmed by 5 bases and the J gene end by 10 bases; junction bases not matched to a gene: 6. This CDR3 contains 14 residues.

This rearrangement joins TRBV19 to TRBJ1-5; the D gene is possibly TRBD1 (5 bases). In germline, CDR1 is LNHDA, CDR2 SQIVND (reference sequence). This CDR3 spans 15 amino acids. Deletions cut 5 bases from V and 2 bases from J, with 13 bases between. CDR3 loop: CASSPIDRRNQPQHF. The CDR3 nucleotides read TGTGCCAGTAGTCCGATCGACAGACGCAATCAGCCCCAGCATTTT.

The chain recombines TRBV29-1 with TRBJ2-1, with TRBD1 matching 8 bases. CDR3 size: 13 residues. The germline gives CDR1 SQVTM, CDR2 ANQGSEA. The V gene end was trimmed by 7 bases and the J gene end by 2 bases; junction bases not matched to a gene: 4. The CDR3 DNA is TGCAGCGCTGACAGGGGTCCCTACAATGAGCAGTTCTTC. Its protein is CSADRGPYNEQFF.

Worth noting for this clone: Other DNA sequences in the sample encode the same CDR3. V gene TRBV20-1 combines with J gene TRBJ2-7; possible D gene TRBD1, 5 bases. Germline V lookup: CDR1 DFQATT, CDR2 SNEGSKA (reference sequence). The CDR3 has 11 amino acids. Trimming shortened V by 4 bases and J by 5 bases, and 9 bases separated the two germline ends. In DNA, the CDR3 is TGCAGTGCTACTTCAGGGCACGAGCAGTACTTC. It codes for CSATSGHEQYF.

The V gene is TRBV18, the J gene TRBJ2-3; D possibly corresponds to TRBD2 (5 bases). Trimming removed 2 bases from V and 6 bases from J, with 15 bases in between. CDR1 is KGHSH, CDR2 LQKENI, per germline. This CDR3 spans 15 amino acids. The DNA for the CDR3 is TGTGCCAGCTCACCAGCGTGGGAGACAAGGGATACGCAGTATTTT. Its translation is CASSPAWETRDTQYF.

The genes are TRBV5-1 and TRBJ2-3, with 9 bases that match TRBD1. This CDR3 comprises 14 residues. V lost 6 bases to trimming and J lost 5 bases; unmatched junction nucleotides: 7. Germline CDR1 and CDR2: SGHRS and YFSETQ. The CDR3 loop is CASTIQGQGDTQYF. The CDR3 DNA reads TGCGCCAGCACCATCCAGGGACAGGGAGATACGCAGTATTTT.

This clone occurred a few times. J is TRBJ1-4 and V is TRBV4-1, with a weak D call TRBD1 (6 bases). Per germline, CDR1 MGHRA and CDR2 YSYEKL. The CDR3 contains 16 residues. The V end was cut by 4 bases, the J end by 0 bases, with 12 bases between. As DNA, the CDR3 is TGCGCCAGCAGCCCGCGGGGGGGCGCAACTAATGAAAAACTGTTTTTT. Encoded protein: CASSPRGGATNEKLFF.

The J gene is TRBJ2-1, the V gene TRBV9, with D tentatively TRBD2 (5 bases). CDR1 and CDR2 (germline): SGDLS, YYNGEE. Trimming removed 1 base from V and 3 bases from J, with 17 bases in between. The CDR3 consists of 17 residues. DNA of the CDR3: TGTGCCAGCAGCGTAAACAGCGGCACAGCGGTCTACAATGAGCAGTTCTTC. Amino acids: CASSVNSGTAVYNEQFF.

V gene TRBV5-1 combines with J gene TRBJ2-3, with 7 nucleotides matching TRBD1. The trim removed 8 bases at V and 1 base at J, leaving 7 bases unmatched. The CDR3 totals 14 residues. Germline loops: CDR1 SGHRS, CDR2 YFSETQ. Here the CDR3 DNA reads TGCGCCAGTGCTCAGGACAGGCGCACAGATACGCAGTATTTT. Translation gives CASAQDRRTDTQYF.

The J gene is TRBJ1-2, the V gene TRBV14; 10 nucleotides agree with TRBD1. CDR3 length: 15 residues. The germline gives CDR1 SGHDN, CDR2 FVKESK. V lost 4 bases to trimming and J lost 8 bases; unmatched junction nucleotides: 10. The chain's CDR3 is CASSPRPGTGDGYTF. DNA of the CDR3: TGTGCCAGCAGCCCCCGTCCCGGGACAGGGGACGGCTACACCTTC.

The V call is TRBV7-2, the J call TRBJ2-7; a weak D match, TRBD2 (6 bases). The germline V gene has CDR1 SGHTA and CDR2 FQGNSA. This CDR3 has 15 residues. Trimming removed 4 bases at V and 2 bases at J, with 15 bases between. The CDR3 DNA sequence: TGTGCCAGCAGCTCCCGGGGGTTGGGGGCCTACGAGCAGTACTTC. The encoded protein is CASSSRGLGAYEQYF.

The chain employs TRBV7-9 and TRBJ1-2, with 8 nucleotides matching TRBD1. The CDR3 totals 15 residues. Trimming cost V 1 base and J 6 bases; bases outside gene matches: 7. Germline CDR1 is SEHNR and CDR2 is FQNEAQ (reference sequence). The CDR3 here is CASSLDLSGGNGYTF. CDR3 bases: TGTGCCAGCAGCTTAGATTTGTCAGGGGGCAATGGCTACACCTTC.